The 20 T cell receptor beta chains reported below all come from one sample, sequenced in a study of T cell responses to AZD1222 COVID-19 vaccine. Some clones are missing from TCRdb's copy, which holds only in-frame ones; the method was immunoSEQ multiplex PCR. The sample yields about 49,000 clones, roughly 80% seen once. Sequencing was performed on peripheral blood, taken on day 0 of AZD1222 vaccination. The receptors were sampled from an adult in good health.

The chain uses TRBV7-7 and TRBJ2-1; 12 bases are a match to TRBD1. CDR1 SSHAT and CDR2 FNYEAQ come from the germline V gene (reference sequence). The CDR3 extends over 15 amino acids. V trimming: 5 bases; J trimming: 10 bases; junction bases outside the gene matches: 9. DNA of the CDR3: TGTGCCAGCAGCAAAGATGGGACAGGGGGCCGGGAGCAGTTCTTC. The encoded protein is CASSKDGTGGREQFF.

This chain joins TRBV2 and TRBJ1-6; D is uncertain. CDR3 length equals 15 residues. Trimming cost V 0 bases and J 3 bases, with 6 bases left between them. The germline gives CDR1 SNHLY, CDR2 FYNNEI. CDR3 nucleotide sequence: TGTGCCAGCAGTGAAGCACCGGACTATAATTCACCCCTCCACTTT. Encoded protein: CASSEAPDYNSPLHF.

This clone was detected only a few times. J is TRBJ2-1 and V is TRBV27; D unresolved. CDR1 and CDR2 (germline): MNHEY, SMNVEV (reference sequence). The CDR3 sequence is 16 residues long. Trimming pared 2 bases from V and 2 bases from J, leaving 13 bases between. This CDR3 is CASSLVAAITYNEQFF. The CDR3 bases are TGTGCCAGCAGTTTAGTAGCCGCGATTACCTACAATGAGCAGTTCTTC.

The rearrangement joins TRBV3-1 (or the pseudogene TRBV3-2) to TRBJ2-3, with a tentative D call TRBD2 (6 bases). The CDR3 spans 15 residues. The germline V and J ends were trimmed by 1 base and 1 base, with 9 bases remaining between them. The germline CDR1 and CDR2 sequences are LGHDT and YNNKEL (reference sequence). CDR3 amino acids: CASSQAGVRTDTQYF. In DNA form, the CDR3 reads TGTGCCAGCAGCCAAGCGGGGGTTCGCACAGATACGCAGTATTTT.

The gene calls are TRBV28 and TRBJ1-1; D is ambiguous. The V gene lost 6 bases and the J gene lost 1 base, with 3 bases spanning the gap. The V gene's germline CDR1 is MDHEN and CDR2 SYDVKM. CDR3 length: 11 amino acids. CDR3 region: CASSRNTEAFF. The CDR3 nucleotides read TGTGCCAGCAGCCGGAACACTGAAGCTTTCTTT.

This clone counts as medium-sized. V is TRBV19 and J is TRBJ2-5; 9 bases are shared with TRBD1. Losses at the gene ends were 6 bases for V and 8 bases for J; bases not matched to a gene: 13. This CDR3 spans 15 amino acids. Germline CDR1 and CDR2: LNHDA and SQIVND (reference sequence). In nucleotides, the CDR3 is TGTGCCAGTAGCCTTCCGGGACAGGGTTTTACAACCCAGTACTTC. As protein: CASSLPGQGFTTQYF.

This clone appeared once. The CDR3 sequence: CASSQSSGGVVTDTQYF. CDR3 sequence (DNA): TGTGCCAGCAGCCAATCCTCAGGGGGGGTGGTTACAGATACGCAGTATTTT. This sequence joins TRBV3-1 (or the pseudogene TRBV3-2) and TRBJ2-3; D may be TRBD1 or TRBD2 (7 bases each). This CDR3 has 17 residues. Trimming pared 2 bases from V and 3 bases from J, leaving 18 bases between. Germline V gives CDR1 LGHDT, CDR2 YNNKEL (reference sequence).

The CDR3 DNA sequence: TGTGCCAGCAGTTTAAACACCGGGACAGTAAACTATGGCTACACCTTC. Amino acid sequence: CASSLNTGTVNYGYTF. The chain is built from TRBV28 and TRBJ1-2; TRBD1 matches at 7 bases. The germline gives CDR1 MDHEN, CDR2 SYDVKM. The V segment lost 2 bases and the J segment 2 bases; nucleotides outside the gene matches: 8. This CDR3 has 16 amino acids.

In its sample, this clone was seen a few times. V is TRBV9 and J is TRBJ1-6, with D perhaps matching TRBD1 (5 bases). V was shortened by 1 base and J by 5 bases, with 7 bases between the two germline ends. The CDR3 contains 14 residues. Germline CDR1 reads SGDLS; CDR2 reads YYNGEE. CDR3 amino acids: CASSVTRDNSPLHF. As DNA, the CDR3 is TGTGCCAGCAGCGTAACCAGGGATAATTCACCCCTCCACTTT.

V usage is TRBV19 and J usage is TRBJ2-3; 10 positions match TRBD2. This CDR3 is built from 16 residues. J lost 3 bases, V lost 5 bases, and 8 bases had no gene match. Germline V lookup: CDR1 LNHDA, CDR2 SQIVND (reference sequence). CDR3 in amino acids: CASSPGLAGVTDTQYF. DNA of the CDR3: TGTGCCAGTAGTCCCGGCCTAGCGGGAGTAACAGATACGCAGTATTTT. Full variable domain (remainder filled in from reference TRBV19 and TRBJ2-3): DGGITQSPKYLFRKEGQNVTLSCEQNLNHDAMYWYRQDPGQGLRLIYYSQIVNDFQKGDIAEGYSVSREKKESFPLTVTSAQKNPTAFYLCASSPGLAGVTDTQYFGPGTRLTVL.

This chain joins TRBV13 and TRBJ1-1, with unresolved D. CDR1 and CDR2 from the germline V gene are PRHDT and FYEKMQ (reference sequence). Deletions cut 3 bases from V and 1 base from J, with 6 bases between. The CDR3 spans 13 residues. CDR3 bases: TGTGCCAGCAGCTTTCACCAGAACACTGAAGCTTTCTTT. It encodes CASSFHQNTEAFF.

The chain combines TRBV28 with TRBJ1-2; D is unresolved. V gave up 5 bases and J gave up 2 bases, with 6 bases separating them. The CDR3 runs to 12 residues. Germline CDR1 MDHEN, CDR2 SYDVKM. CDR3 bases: TGTGCCAGCAGTCCACTAAACTATGGCTACACCTTC. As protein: CASSPLNYGYTF.

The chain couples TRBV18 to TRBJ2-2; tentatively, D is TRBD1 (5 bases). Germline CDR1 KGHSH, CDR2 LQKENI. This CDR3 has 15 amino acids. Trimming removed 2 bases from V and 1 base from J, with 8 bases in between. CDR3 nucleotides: TGTGCCAGCTCACCAAACAGGATGAACACCGGGGAGCTGTTTTTT. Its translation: CASSPNRMNTGELFF.

The CDR3, as DNA: TGTGCCAGCAGGGAGGGGTATAGCAATCAGCCCCAGCATTTT. It encodes CASREGYSNQPQHF. The J gene is TRBJ1-5, the V gene TRBV27; possibly TRBD1 for D (5 bases). This CDR3 contains 14 residues. V gave up 6 bases and J gave up 0 bases, with 9 bases separating them. Germline CDR1 is MNHEY and CDR2 is SMNVEV (reference sequence).

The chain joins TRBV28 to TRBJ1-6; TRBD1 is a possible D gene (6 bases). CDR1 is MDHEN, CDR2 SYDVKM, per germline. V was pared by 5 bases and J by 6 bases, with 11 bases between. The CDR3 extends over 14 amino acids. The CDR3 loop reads CASSPGALNSPLHF. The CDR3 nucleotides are TGTGCCAGCAGTCCAGGGGCCCTTAATTCACCCCTCCACTTT.

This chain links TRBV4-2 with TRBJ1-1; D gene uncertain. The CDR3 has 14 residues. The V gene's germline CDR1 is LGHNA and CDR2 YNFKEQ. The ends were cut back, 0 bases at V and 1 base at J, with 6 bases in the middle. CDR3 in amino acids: CASSQDNTNTEAFF. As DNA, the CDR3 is TGTGCCAGCAGCCAAGATAACACGAACACTGAAGCTTTCTTT.

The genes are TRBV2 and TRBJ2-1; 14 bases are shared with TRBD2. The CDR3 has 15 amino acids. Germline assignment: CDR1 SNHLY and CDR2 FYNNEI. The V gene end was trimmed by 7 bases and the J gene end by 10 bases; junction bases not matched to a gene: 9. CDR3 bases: TGTGCCAGCATTCCGGGACTAGCGGGAGTATGGGAGCAGTTCTTC. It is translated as CASIPGLAGVWEQFF.

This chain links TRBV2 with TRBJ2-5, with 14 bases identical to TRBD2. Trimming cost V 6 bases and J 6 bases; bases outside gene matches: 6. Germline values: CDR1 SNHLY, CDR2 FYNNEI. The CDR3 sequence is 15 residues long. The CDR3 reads CASSGTSGGGKTQYF. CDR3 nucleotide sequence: TGTGCCAGCAGCGGGACTAGCGGGGGTGGGAAGACCCAGTACTTC.

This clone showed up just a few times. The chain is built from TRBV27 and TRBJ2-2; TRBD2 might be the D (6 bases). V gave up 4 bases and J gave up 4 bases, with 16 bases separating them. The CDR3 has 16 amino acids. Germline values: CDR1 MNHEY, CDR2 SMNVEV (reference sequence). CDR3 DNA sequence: TGTGCCAGCAGTTCCCTCCGGGACTTAGGCACCGGGGAGCTGTTTTTT. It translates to CASSSLRDLGTGELFF.

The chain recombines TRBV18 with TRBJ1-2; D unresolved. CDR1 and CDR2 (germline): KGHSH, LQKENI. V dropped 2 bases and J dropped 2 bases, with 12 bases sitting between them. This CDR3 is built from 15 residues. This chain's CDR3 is CASSPINRANYGYTF. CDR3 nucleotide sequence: TGTGCCAGCTCACCAATTAACAGAGCGAACTATGGCTACACCTTC.